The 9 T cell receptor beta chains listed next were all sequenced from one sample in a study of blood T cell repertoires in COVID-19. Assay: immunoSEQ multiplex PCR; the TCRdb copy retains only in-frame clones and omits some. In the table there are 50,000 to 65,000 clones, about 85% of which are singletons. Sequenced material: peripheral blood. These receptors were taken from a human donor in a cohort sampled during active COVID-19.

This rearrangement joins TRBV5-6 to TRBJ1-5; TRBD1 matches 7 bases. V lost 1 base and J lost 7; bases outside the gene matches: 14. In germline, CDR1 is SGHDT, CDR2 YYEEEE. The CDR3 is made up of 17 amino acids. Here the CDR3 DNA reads TGTGCCAGCAGCTTGAGGACACCGGGACAGATAGGGCAGCCCCAGCATTTT. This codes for CASSLRTPGQIGQPQHF.

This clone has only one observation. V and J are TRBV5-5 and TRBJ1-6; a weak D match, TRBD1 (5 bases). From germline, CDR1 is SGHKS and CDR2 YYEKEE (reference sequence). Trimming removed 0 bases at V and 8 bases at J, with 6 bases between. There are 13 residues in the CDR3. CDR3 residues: CASSLEGDSPLHF. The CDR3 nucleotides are TGTGCCAGCAGCTTGGAAGGGGATTCACCCCTCCACTTT. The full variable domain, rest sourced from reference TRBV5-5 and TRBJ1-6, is DAGVTQSPTHLIKTRGQQVTLRCSPISGHKSVSWYQQVLGQGPQFIFQYYEKEERGRGNFPDRFSARQFPNYSSELNVNALLLGDSALYLCASSLEGDSPLHFGNGTRLTVT.

The CDR3 DNA follows: TGTGCCTGGGGGACAGGGGTAAATGAAAAACTGTTTTTT. Protein: CAWGTGVNEKLFF. This chain uses TRBV30 with TRBJ1-4, with TRBD1 identical over 10 bases. Trimming took 5 bases from V and 5 from J; bases not matched to a gene: 2. In germline, CDR1 is GTSNPN, CDR2 SVGIG (reference sequence). CDR3 length: 13 amino acids.

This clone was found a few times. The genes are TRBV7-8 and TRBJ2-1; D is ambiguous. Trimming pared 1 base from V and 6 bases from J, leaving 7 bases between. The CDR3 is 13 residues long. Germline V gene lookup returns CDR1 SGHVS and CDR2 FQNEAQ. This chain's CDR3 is CASSLGRLNEQFF. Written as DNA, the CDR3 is TGTGCCAGCAGCTTAGGTCGACTCAATGAGCAGTTCTTC.

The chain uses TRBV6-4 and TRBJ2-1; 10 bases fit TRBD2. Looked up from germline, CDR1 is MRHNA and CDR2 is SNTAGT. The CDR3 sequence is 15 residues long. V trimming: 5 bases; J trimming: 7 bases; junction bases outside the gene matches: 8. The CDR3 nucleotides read TGTGCCAGCAGTTCTACTAGCGGGGTGGGAAATGAGCAGTTCTTC. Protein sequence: CASSSTSGVGNEQFF.

CDR3 loop: CASSTQTRREEYQETQYF. CDR3 DNA: TGTGCCAGCAGCACCCAGACCAGGAGGGAGGAGTACCAAGAGACCCAGTACTTC. V gene TRBV21-1 combines with J gene TRBJ2-5; the D segment call TRBD2 is taken from the table without a DNA check. TRBV21-1 is a documented pseudogene. The CDR3 spans 18 residues.

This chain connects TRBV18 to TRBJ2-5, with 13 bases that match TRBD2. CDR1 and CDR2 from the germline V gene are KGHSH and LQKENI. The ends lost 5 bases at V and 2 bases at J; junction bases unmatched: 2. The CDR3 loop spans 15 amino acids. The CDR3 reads CASSSGLAGQETQYF. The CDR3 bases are TGTGCCAGCTCATCGGGACTAGCGGGGCAAGAGACCCAGTACTTC.

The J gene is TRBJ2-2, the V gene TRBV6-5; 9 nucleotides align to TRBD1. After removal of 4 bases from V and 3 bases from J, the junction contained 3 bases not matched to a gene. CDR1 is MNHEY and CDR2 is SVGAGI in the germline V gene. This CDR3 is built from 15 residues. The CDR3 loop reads CASSSRDRDTGELFF. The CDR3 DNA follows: TGTGCCAGCAGTTCCCGGGACAGGGACACCGGGGAGCTGTTTTTT.

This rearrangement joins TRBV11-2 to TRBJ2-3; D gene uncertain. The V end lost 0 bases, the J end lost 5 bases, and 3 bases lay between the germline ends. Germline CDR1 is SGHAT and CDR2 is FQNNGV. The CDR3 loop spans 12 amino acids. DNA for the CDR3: TGTGCCAGCAGCTTAGACGGAGATACGCAGTATTTT. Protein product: CASSLDGDTQYF.